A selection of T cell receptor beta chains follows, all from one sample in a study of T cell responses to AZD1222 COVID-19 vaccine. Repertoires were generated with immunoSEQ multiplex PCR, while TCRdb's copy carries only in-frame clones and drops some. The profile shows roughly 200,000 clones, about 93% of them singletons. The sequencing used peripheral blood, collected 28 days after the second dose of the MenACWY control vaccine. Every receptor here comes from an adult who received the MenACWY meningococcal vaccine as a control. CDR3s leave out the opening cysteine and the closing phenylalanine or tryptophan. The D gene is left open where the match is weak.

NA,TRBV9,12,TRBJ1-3,ASSVGGTGNTIY
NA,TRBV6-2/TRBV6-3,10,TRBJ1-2,ASTPDTYGYT
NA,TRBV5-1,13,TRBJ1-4,ASSLAAQGSEKLF
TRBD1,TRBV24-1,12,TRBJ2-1,ATSAKGAWSEQF
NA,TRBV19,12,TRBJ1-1,ASSIQAGDTEAF
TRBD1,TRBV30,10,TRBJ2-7,AWSTGAYEQY
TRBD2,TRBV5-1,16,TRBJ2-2,ASSWGLAGGRTAGELF
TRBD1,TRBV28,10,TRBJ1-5,ASSKGAGPQH
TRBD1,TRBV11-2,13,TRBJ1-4,ASSRGQGAREKLF
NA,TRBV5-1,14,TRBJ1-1,ASSRLQQTVNTEAF
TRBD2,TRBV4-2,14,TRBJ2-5,ASSPDVAGGRETQY
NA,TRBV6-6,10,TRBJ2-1,ASSSFYNEQF
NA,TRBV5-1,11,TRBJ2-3,ASSLGGSDTQY
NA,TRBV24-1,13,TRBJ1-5,ATSDTTPGGQPQH
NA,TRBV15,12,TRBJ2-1,ATSTLQEVNEQF
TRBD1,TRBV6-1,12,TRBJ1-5,ASSEEGAHQPQH
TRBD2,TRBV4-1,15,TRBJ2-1,ASSQAGTSGGANEQF
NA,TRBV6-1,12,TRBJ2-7,ASSETGVTYEQY
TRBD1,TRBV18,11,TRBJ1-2,ASSPAGGDGYT
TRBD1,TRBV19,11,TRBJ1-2,ASNYGTVESYT
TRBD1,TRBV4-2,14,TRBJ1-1,ASSPLGTGGRAEAF
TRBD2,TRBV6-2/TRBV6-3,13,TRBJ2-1,ASSYEGGGVTEQF
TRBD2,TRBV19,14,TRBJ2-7,ASSISLTSGVYEQY
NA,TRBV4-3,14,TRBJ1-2,ASSQTTGPTNYGYT
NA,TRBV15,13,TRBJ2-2,ATSRSGRNTGELF
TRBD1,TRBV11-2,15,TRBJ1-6,ASSFRTGRSYNSPLH
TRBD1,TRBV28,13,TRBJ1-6,ASRPGQGAHSPLH
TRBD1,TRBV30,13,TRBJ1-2,AWTAMGQGKYGYT
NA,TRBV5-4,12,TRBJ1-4,ASSFAGAGEKLF